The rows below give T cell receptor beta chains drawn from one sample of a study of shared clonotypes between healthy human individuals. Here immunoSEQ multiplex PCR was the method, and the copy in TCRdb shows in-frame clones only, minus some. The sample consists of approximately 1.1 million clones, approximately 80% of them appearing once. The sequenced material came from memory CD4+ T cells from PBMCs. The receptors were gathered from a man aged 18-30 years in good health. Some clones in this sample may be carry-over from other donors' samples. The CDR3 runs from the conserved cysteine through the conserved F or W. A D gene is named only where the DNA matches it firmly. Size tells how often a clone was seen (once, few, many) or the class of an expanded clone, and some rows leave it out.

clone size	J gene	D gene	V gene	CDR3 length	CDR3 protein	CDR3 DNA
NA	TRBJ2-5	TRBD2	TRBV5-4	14	CASFFSGRGETQYF	TGTGCCAGTTTTTTCAGCGGGAGGGGGGAGACCCAGTACTTC
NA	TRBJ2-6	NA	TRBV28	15	CASRRTDSGANVLTF	TGTGCCAGCAGGAGGACAGACTCTGGGGCCAACGTCCTGACTTTC
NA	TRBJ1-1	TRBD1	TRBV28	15	CASEGALGRNTEAFF	TGTGCCAGCGAGGGGGCTTTAGGAAGGAACACTGAAGCTTTCTTT
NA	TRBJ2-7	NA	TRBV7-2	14	CASSLVVGAGEQYF	TGTGCCAGCAGCTTAGTGGTGGGAGCTGGCGAGCAGTACTTC
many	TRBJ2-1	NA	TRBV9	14	CASAGPLTYNEQFF	TGTGCCAGCGCGGGCCCTTTGACCTACAATGAGCAGTTCTTC
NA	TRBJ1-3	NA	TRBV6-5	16	CASSYGPLEYGNTIYF	TGTGCCAGCAGTTATGGCCCGCTAGAATATGGAAACACCATATATTTT
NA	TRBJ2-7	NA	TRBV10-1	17	CASSGEEGGQVYYEQYF	TGCGCCAGCAGTGGAGAAGAGGGAGGACAGGTCTATTACGAGCAGTACTTC
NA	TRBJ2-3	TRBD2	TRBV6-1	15	CASRGTILTQNTQYF	TGTGCCAGCAGGGGGACTATCCTAACCCAGAATACGCAGTATTTT
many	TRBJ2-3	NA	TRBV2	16	CASSDHQAGRTDTQYF	TGTGCCAGCAGTGATCATCAGGCGGGACGCACAGATACGCAGTATTTT
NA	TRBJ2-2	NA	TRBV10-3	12	CAIREGSGELFF	TGTGCCATCAGGGAGGGCTCCGGGGAGCTGTTTTTT
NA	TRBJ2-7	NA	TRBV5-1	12	CASSLSGYEQYF	TGCGCCAGCAGCTTGTCGGGATATGAGCAGTACTTC
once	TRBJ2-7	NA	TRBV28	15	CATRLNGREVYEQYF	TGTGCCACCCGCCTTAACGGGAGAGAAGTTTACGAGCAGTACTTC
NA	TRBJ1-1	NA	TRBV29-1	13	CSVEVGGGTEAFF	TGCAGCGTTGAAGTGGGTGGTGGCACTGAAGCTTTCTTT
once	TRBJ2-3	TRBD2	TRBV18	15	CASSPSAGLTDTQYF	TGTGCCAGCTCACCATCAGCGGGACTCACAGATACGCAGTATTTT
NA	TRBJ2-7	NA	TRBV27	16	CASSIRSTPAWYEQYF	TGTGCCAGCAGTATTAGGTCGACTCCTGCATGGTACGAGCAGTACTTC
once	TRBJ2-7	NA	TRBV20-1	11	CSAPISYEQYF	TGCAGTGCCCCTATTTCCTACGAGCAGTACTTC
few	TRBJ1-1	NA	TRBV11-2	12	CASSFRNTEAFF	TGTGCCAGCAGCTTTCGAAACACTGAAGCTTTCTTT
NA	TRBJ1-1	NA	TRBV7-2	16	CASSLVKGLGDTEAFF	TGTGCCAGCAGCTTAGTAAAGGGACTTGGGGACACTGAAGCTTTCTTT
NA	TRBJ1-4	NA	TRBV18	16	CASSPQGPATNEKLFF	TGTGCCAGCTCACCTCAGGGACCTGCAACTAATGAAAAACTGTTTTTT
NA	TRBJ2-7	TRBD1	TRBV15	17	CATSRDGVQGAFYEQYF	TGTGCCACCAGCAGAGATGGGGTACAGGGGGCGTTCTACGAGCAGTACTTC
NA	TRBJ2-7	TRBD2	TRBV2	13	CASTPDAGGEQYF	TGTGCCAGCACTCCCGACGCGGGAGGGGAGCAGTACTTC
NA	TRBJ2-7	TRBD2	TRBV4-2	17	CASSRRASGTRPYEQYF	TGTGCCAGCAGCCGAAGGGCGTCCGGGACTAGACCCTACGAGCAGTACTTC
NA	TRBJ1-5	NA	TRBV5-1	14	CASSLGGVNQPQHF	TGCGCCAGCAGCTTGGGCGGAGTGAATCAGCCCCAGCATTTT
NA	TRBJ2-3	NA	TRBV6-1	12	CASSEDTDTQYF	TGTGCCAGCAGTGAAGACACAGATACGCAGTATTTT
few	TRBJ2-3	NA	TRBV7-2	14	CASCRLGGTDTQYF	TGTGCCAGCTGTCGTTTAGGGGGCACAGATACGCAGTATTTT
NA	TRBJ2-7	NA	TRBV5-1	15	CASSLVVGGSYEQYF	TGCGCCAGCAGCTTGGTAGTAGGGGGCTCCTACGAGCAGTACTTC
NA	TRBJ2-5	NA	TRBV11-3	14	CASSLGGSQETQYF	TGTGCCAGCAGCTTAGGGGGAAGCCAAGAGACCCAGTACTTC
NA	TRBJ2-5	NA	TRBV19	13	CASSIQGQETQYF	TGTGCCAGTAGTATCCAGGGTCAAGAGACCCAGTACTTC
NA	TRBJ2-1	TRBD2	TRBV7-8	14	CASSAREGYNEQFF	TGTGCCAGCAGCGCGCGGGAGGGTTACAATGAGCAGTTCTTC
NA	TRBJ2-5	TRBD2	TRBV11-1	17	CASSLARASGSQETQYF	TGTGCCAGCAGCTTAGCGCGGGCTAGCGGGTCCCAAGAGACCCAGTACTTC
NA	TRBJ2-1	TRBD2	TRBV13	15	CASSRTSAPYNEQFF	TGTGCCAGCAGCCGGACTAGTGCCCCCTACAATGAGCAGTTCTTC
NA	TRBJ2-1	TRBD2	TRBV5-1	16	CASSLSPGGEYNEQFF	TGCGCCAGCAGCTTAAGTCCGGGAGGGGAGTACAATGAGCAGTTCTTC
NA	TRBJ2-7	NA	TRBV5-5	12	CASSWGDYEQYF	TGTGCCAGCAGTTGGGGGGATTACGAGCAGTACTTC
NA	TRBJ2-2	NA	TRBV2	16	CASSDAGLTNTGELFF	TGTGCCAGCAGTGATGCCGGACTTACGAACACCGGGGAGCTGTTTTTT
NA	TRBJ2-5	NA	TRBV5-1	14	CASSLGGSQETQYF	TGCGCCAGCAGCTTGGGGGGGAGTCAAGAGACCCAGTACTTC
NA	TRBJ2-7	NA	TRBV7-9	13	CASSPDTTYEQYF	TGTGCCAGCAGCCCGGACACCACCTACGAGCAGTACTTC
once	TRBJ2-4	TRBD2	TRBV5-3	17	CARSYGLAGVSKNIQYF	TGTGCCAGAAGCTACGGACTAGCGGGAGTTTCTAAAAACATTCAGTACTTC
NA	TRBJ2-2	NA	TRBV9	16	CASSPRRVGNTGELFF	TGTGCCAGCAGCCCCCGCAGGGTGGGGAACACCGGGGAGCTGTTTTTT
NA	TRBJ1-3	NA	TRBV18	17	CASSPPHSGVSGNTIYF	TGTGCCAGCTCACCGCCCCATTCCGGGGTCTCTGGAAACACCATATATTTT
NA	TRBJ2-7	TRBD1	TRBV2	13	CASARDSSYEQYF	TGTGCCAGCGCCAGGGACAGCTCCTACGAGCAGTACTTC
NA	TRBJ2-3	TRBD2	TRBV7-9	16	CASSFSGLAGADTQYF	TGTGCCAGCAGCTTTAGTGGACTAGCGGGAGCAGATACGCAGTATTTT
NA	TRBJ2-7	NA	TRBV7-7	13	CASSRARGYEQYF	TGTGCCAGCAGCCGGGCTCGGGGATACGAGCAGTACTTC
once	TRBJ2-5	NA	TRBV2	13	CASSEQGRETQYF	TGTGCCAGCAGTGAACAGGGACGGGAGACCCAGTACTTC
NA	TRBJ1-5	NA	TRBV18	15	CASSLHRDSNQPQHF	TGTGCCAGCTCACTACACCGGGATAGCAATCAGCCCCAGCATTTT
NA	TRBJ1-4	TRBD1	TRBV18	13	CASSRDSNEKLFF	TGTGCCAGCTCCCGGGACAGTAATGAAAAACTGTTTTTT
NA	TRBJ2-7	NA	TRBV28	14	CASSLLTGLSEQYF	TGTGCCAGCAGTCTACTGACAGGACTGTCCGAGCAGTACTTC
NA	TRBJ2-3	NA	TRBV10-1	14	CASSESEGLDTQYF	TGCGCCAGCAGTGAGTCTGAGGGTTTGGATACGCAGTATTTT
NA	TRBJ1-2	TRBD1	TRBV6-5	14	CASSYRDRNYGYTF	TGTGCCAGCAGTTACCGGGACAGGAACTATGGCTACACCTTC
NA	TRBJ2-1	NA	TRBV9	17	CASSVGLVGRANNEQFF	TGTGCCAGCAGCGTAGGGTTGGTCGGGAGAGCTAACAATGAGCAGTTCTTC
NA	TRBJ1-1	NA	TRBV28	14	CASREVGRDTEAFF	TGTGCCAGCAGGGAGGTAGGCAGGGACACTGAAGCTTTCTTT
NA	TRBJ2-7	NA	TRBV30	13	CAWSIGAGSRSYF	TGTGCCTGGAGTATAGGGGCCGGTTCCCGCTCGTACTTC
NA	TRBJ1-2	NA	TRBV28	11	CASSSGDGYTF	TGTGCCAGCAGTTCAGGGGATGGCTACACCTTC
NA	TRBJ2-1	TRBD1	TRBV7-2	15	CASKVDRGTYNEQFF	TGTGCCAGCAAGGTGGACAGGGGGACCTACAATGAGCAGTTCTTC
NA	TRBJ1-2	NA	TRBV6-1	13	CASSEGTGYGYTF	TGTGCCAGCAGTGAAGGGACGGGCTATGGCTACACCTTC
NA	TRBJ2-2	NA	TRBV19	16	CASSPNRTPHTGELFF	TGTGCCAGCAGTCCCAACAGGACCCCCCACACCGGGGAGCTGTTTTTT
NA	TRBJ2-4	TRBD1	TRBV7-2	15	CASSGPPGQVYIQYF	TGTGCCAGCAGCGGACCCCCGGGACAGGTTTACATTCAGTACTTC
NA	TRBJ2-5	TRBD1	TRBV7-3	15	CASSRQGNLGETQYF	TGTGCCAGCAGCCGACAGGGGAATTTGGGAGAGACCCAGTACTTC
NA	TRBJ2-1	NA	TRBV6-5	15	CASSYKTPSYNEQFF	TGTGCCAGCAGTTATAAGACTCCCAGTTACAATGAGCAGTTCTTC